These 6 T cell receptor beta chains came from one sample sequenced in a study of control samples from healthy donors and cancer patients. Using immunoSEQ multiplex PCR, the repertoire was profiled, and TCRdb retains in-frame clones only, with some absent. The sample has about 180,000 clones; about 92% are singletons. Sample: blood. The receptors come from a man in his thirties or forties in good health.

This sequence joins TRBV6-1 and TRBJ1-1; TRBD1 is a possible D gene (5 bases). The CDR3 consists of 13 residues. Germline CDR1 is MNHNS and CDR2 is SASEGT. Between the trimmed V and J ends, which lost 2 bases and 4 bases, there was a span of 8 bases. CDR3 region: CASSESQGTEAFF. The CDR3 DNA reads TGTGCCAGCAGTGAATCCCAGGGCACTGAAGCTTTCTTT.

This rearrangement joins TRBV19 to TRBJ1-1; D call uncertain. Germline CDR1 reads LNHDA; CDR2 reads SQIVND (reference sequence). This CDR3 is 14 amino acids long. V was shortened by 5 bases and J by 3 bases, with 13 bases between the two germline ends. The CDR3 here is CASSLQHGDTEAFF. CDR3 sequence (DNA): TGTGCCAGTAGTCTACAACACGGGGACACTGAAGCTTTCTTT.

The chain employs TRBV28 and TRBJ2-7; D could derive from TRBD1 or TRBD2 (5 bases each). This CDR3 has 15 residues. The V gene lost 7 bases and the J gene lost 2 bases, with 18 bases spanning the gap. Germline loops: CDR1 MDHEN, CDR2 SYDVKM. Here the CDR3 reads CASTPPEGPTYEQYF. CDR3 sequence (DNA): TGTGCCAGCACCCCCCCCGAGGGACCAACCTACGAGCAGTACTTC.

The genes are TRBV10-3 and TRBJ1-5, with D possibly TRBD1 on 6 matching bases. This CDR3 comprises 13 residues. The germline V gene has CDR1 ENHRY and CDR2 SYGVKD. With 7 bases removed from V and 4 bases from J, the gap between germline ends came to 11 bases. The CDR3 nucleotides are TGTGCCATCAATCAGGGGCTTAATCAGCCCCAGCATTTT. It encodes CAINQGLNQPQHF.

In DNA, the CDR3 is TGTGCCAGCAGCTCTGGACTTATCTACGAGCAGTACTTC. Translating gives CASSSGLIYEQYF. This chain connects TRBV11-1 to TRBJ2-7; D is possibly TRBD2 (5 bases). The CDR3 covers 13 residues. V was clipped by 4 bases and J by 3 bases, with 10 bases between them. Germline assignment: CDR1 SGHAT and CDR2 FQDESV (reference sequence).

The gene calls are TRBV5-1 and TRBJ2-5, with D perhaps TRBD1 (6 bases). Per the germline V gene, CDR1 is SGHRS and CDR2 is YFSETQ. V lost 6 bases and J 2 bases, leaving 11 bases between the germline ends. The CDR3 consists of 13 residues. CDR3 region: CASKLQGQETQYF. The DNA of the CDR3 is TGCGCCAGCAAACTACAGGGTCAAGAGACCCAGTACTTC.